This T cell receptor beta chain was captured by sequencing in a study of T cell responses to AZD1222 COVID-19 vaccine. Study-wide points: Baseline serology detected seropositivity in only 5 to 7 AZD1222 recipients. Females outnumbered males among donors, who were mostly white British; clonal diversity was possibly underestimated. It was only after the peak T cell response that any repertoires were sampled.

CDR3 size: 14 residues. Germline V gene data show CDR1 as MNHEY and CDR2 as SMNVEV (reference sequence). V trimming: 8 bases; J trimming: 2 bases; junction bases outside the gene matches: 6. The method was immunoSEQ multiplex PCR; TCRdb's version includes in-frame clones alone and lacks a portion of them. The sample shows just under 80,000 clones, roughly 90% of them seen only once. As regards this clone: The antigen is unknown.

Investigators merged groups given second doses at roughly 4 or roughly 12 weeks. This specimen was peripheral blood, taken 28 days after the second AZD1222 dose. This clonotype originated in an adult who received the AZD1222 COVID-19 vaccine. V gene TRBV27 combines with J gene TRBJ2-1, with 7 bases fitting TRBD2. CDR3 coding DNA: TGTGCCAGCCAAGGGAGGGCGGCCTACAATGAGCAGTTCTTC. Translated: CASQGRAAYNEQFF.